This is a list of T cell receptor beta chains from one sample in a study of blood T cell repertoires in COVID-19. Assay: immunoSEQ multiplex PCR; the TCRdb copy retains only in-frame clones and omits some. Of approximately 170,000 clones listed, around 82% were seen once; the top ten hold around 2.1%. Sequencing input: peripheral blood. Source of these receptors: a woman aged 80 or over with acute or convalescent COVID-19. The CDR3 runs from the conserved cysteine through the conserved F or W. D genes are given only for firm matches. Size tells how often a clone was seen (once, few, many) or the class of an expanded clone, and some rows leave it out.

d_call: -
j_call: TRBJ2-6
v_call: TRBV25-1
clone_size: -
cdr3_aa: CASLNTGPPSGANVLTF
cdr3_nt: TGTGCCAGCTTGAATACAGGGCCACCCTCTGGGGCCAACGTCCTGACTTTC

d_call: TRBD2
j_call: TRBJ2-7
v_call: TRBV7-2
clone_size: once
cdr3_aa: CASSLIGRVGEQYF
cdr3_nt: TGTGCCAGCAGCTTAATCGGGAGGGTCGGCGAGCAGTACTTC

d_call: -
j_call: TRBJ1-1
v_call: TRBV3-1/TRBV3-2
clone_size: few
cdr3_aa: CASSQGGETEAFF
cdr3_nt: TGTGCCAGCAGCCAAGGGGGGGAGACTGAAGCTTTCTTT

d_call: TRBD1
j_call: TRBJ1-1
v_call: TRBV28
clone_size: -
cdr3_aa: CASSLLTGWNTEAFF
cdr3_nt: TGTGCCAGCAGCCTCCTGACAGGGTGGAACACTGAAGCTTTCTTT

d_call: -
j_call: TRBJ1-5
v_call: TRBV2
clone_size: -
cdr3_aa: CASNRNRDGGYSNQPQHF
cdr3_nt: TGTGCCAGCAATCGCAACAGGGATGGTGGGTATAGCAATCAGCCCCAGCATTTT

d_call: -
j_call: TRBJ2-7
v_call: TRBV5-4
clone_size: once
cdr3_aa: CASSRGGVQHGEQYF
cdr3_nt: TGTGCCAGCAGTAGGGGGGGGGTCCAGCATGGCGAGCAGTACTTC

d_call: -
j_call: TRBJ1-3
v_call: TRBV10-3
clone_size: -
cdr3_aa: CATDMGGNTIYF
cdr3_nt: TGTGCCACCGACATGGGTGGAAACACCATATATTTT

d_call: TRBD2
j_call: TRBJ2-7
v_call: TRBV2
clone_size: -
cdr3_aa: CASKMGTSMYEQYF
cdr3_nt: TGTGCCTCTAAGATGGGGACTAGCATGTACGAGCAGTACTTC

d_call: TRBD1
j_call: TRBJ2-7
v_call: TRBV6-5
clone_size: -
cdr3_aa: CASSGQGFFYEQYF
cdr3_nt: TGTGCCAGCAGCGGACAGGGGTTTTTCTACGAGCAGTACTTC

d_call: TRBD1
j_call: TRBJ1-6
v_call: TRBV2
clone_size: -
cdr3_aa: CASTTGGRSYNSPLHF
cdr3_nt: TGTGCCAGCACGACAGGGGGCAGGTCCTATAATTCACCCCTCCACTTT

d_call: TRBD1
j_call: TRBJ2-3
v_call: TRBV6-5
clone_size: -
cdr3_aa: CASSYWAGGGTDTQYF
cdr3_nt: TGTGCCAGCAGTTACTGGGCAGGGGGAGGCACAGATACGCAGTATTTT

d_call: TRBD2
j_call: TRBJ2-1
v_call: TRBV7-3
clone_size: -
cdr3_aa: CASSSPGGVYNEQFF
cdr3_nt: TGTGCCAGCAGCTCGCCCGGGGGGGTGTACAATGAGCAGTTCTTC

d_call: -
j_call: TRBJ1-2
v_call: TRBV6-5
clone_size: -
cdr3_aa: CASSYSDSYGYTF
cdr3_nt: TGTGCCAGCAGTTACTCTGACAGCTATGGCTACACCTTC

d_call: TRBD1
j_call: TRBJ2-4
v_call: TRBV6-2/TRBV6-3
clone_size: -
cdr3_aa: CASSYESGGASKNIQYF
cdr3_nt: TGTGCCAGCAGTTACGAATCAGGGGGCGCCAGCAAAAACATTCAGTACTTC

d_call: -
j_call: TRBJ2-5
v_call: TRBV28
clone_size: -
cdr3_aa: CASSFMETQYF
cdr3_nt: TGTGCCAGCAGTTTTATGGAGACCCAGTACTTC

d_call: -
j_call: TRBJ2-3
v_call: TRBV10-3
clone_size: -
cdr3_aa: CAISTRGLKKDTQYF
cdr3_nt: TGTGCCATCTCCACCCGCGGGCTAAAGAAGGATACGCAGTATTTT

d_call: TRBD1
j_call: TRBJ1-2
v_call: TRBV6-5
clone_size: -
cdr3_aa: CASRDRGSGYTF
cdr3_nt: TGTGCCAGCAGGGACAGGGGAAGTGGCTACACCTTC

d_call: -
j_call: TRBJ1-2
v_call: TRBV5-8
clone_size: once
cdr3_aa: CASSYRDYGYTF
cdr3_nt: TGTGCCAGCAGCTATCGGGACTATGGCTACACCTTC

d_call: -
j_call: TRBJ1-2
v_call: TRBV5-1
clone_size: -
cdr3_aa: CASRQGISSGYTF
cdr3_nt: TGCGCCAGCAGACAGGGAATCTCAAGCGGCTACACCTTC

d_call: TRBD2
j_call: TRBJ2-5
v_call: TRBV6-1
clone_size: -
cdr3_aa: CASSGPGLAGQETQYF
cdr3_nt: TGTGCCAGCAGTGGTCCGGGACTAGCGGGGCAAGAGACCCAGTACTTC